Sequencing of this TCR beta chain was carried out in a study of T cells in Graves' hyperthyroidism and ophthalmopathy. About the study: Peripheral blood was obtained at initial diagnosis, preceding any treatment.

Notes on the study in general: Most thyroid-expanded clonotypes above 0.001 were also found in blood.

The CDR3 contains 12 residues. The V end was cut by 3 bases, the J end by 6 bases, with 9 bases between. Germline lookup yields CDR1 SQVTM and CDR2 ANQGSEA. Patients were excluded for uncontrolled infection, other autoimmune disease, pregnancy or lactation. Researchers took RNA transcripts and amplified the TCR beta CDR3 regions from them. HTBI primers were employed in a first-round RT-PCR of the TCR CDR3. TCRdb recomputed calls from the multiplex PCR reads with MiXCR, one row per CDR3 protein. The table shows about 560,000 distinct CDR3 sequences, with over 15% occurring only once. This clonotype was detected only a few times. The antigen remains undetermined.

This chain links TRBV29-1 with TRBJ2-1; D possibly matches TRBD1 or TRBD2 (5 bases each). Sequencing was done on a sample of blood. The receptor was isolated from a woman aged 18-30 years with Graves' hyperthyroidism. CDR3 amino acids: CSVEIGANEQFF. DNA of the CDR3: TGCAGCGTTGAGATCGGGGCCAATGAGCAGTTCTTC.